Listed here are 8 T cell receptor beta chains from one sample, sequenced in a study of response to subunit inactivated influenza vaccine (dated by TCRdb to the late 2010s). Libraries were made using RT-PCR. Sequencing instrument: Illumina HiSeq 2500. Starting from the raw public reads, TCRdb applied fastp trimming at Q25, assembled clones with MiXCR and retained in-frame beta chains. CDR3 protein duplicates are merged, each entry listing the most common genes and DNA. In all, the sample holds roughly 550,000 distinct CDR3 sequences, and under 30% of those were seen once. The ten largest clonotypes hold roughly 2.8% of the sample. This sample also appeared in a second study, on T cells expressing NK-cell markers. As noted in the second study: 5'RACE template switching, by which a universal primer site and unique molecular identifiers were added, was used to make TCR beta cDNA libraries.

This sample comprised CD4+ T cells sorted from PBMCs, obtained 11 to 12 days after vaccination. The receptors shown here come from a man aged 50-60 years who received an inactivated influenza vaccine. Donor details come from another sample of the same person, matched by shared clones.

This clonotype was observed a few times. The chain employs TRBV12-3 or TRBV12-4 and TRBJ2-1; 9 positions match TRBD2. The CDR3 consists of 15 residues. The J segment lost 7 bases and the V segment lost 1 base, leaving 5 bases of the junction unmatched. The CDR3 region is CASSLGGGATNEQFF. The CDR3 DNA is TGTGCCAGCAGTTTAGGCGGGGGGGCCACGAATGAGCAGTTCTTC.

The sample holds a few counts of this clonotype. The CDR3 DNA sequence: TGTGCCAGCAGCCCCGCAGGACAGGGGCTAGCGGGAGGCTACGAGCAGTACTTC. This gives the protein CASSPAGQGLAGGYEQYF. This chain links TRBV5-6 with TRBJ2-7, with 11 bases fitting TRBD2. CDR3 length: 18 residues. The trim removed 4 bases at V and 3 bases at J, leaving 15 bases unmatched. In germline, CDR1 is SGHDT, CDR2 YYEEEE.

Ten or more counts support this clonotype. The chain carries TRBV9 and TRBJ2-3; D is ambiguous. The germline CDR1 and CDR2 sequences are SGDLS and YYNGEE. The CDR3 runs 13 residues. V was shortened by 3 bases and J by 6 bases, with 11 bases between the two germline ends. In DNA form, the CDR3 reads TGTGCCAGCAGCGCAGACGTACCCGATACGCAGTATTTT. This encodes CASSADVPDTQYF.

This clonotype has more than one count but fewer than ten. This chain uses TRBV10-3 with TRBJ2-1; D possibly corresponds to TRBD1 (6 bases). With 6 bases removed from V and 6 bases from J, the gap between germline ends came to 12 bases. The CDR3 extends over 13 amino acids. In germline, CDR1 is ENHRY, CDR2 SYGVKD. The CDR3 DNA is TGTGCCATCAGGGACAGAGATCTCAATGAGCAGTTCTTC. This translates into CAIRDRDLNEQFF.

The chain links TRBV25-1 to TRBJ2-7; the D gene is possibly TRBD2 (6 bases). Germline V gene lookup returns CDR1 MGHDK and CDR2 SYGVNS. This CDR3 spans 13 amino acids. Deletions cut 8 bases from V and 0 bases from J, with 11 bases between. CDR3 coding DNA: TGTGCCAGCGGACGGGGGAGCTCCTACGAGCAGTACTTC. It codes for CASGRGSSYEQYF.

This clonotype came up a few times. This chain links TRBV12-3 or TRBV12-4 with TRBJ1-1, with D maybe TRBD1 (5 bases). The CDR3 consists of 14 residues. Trimming shortened V by 7 bases and J by 1 base, and 13 bases separated the two germline ends. The CDR3, as DNA: TGTGCCAGCACCGCCACGGGGGGGAACACTGAAGCTTTCTTT. Its protein is CASTATGGNTEAFF.

The rearrangement joins TRBV7-2 to TRBJ1-4; a weak D match, TRBD1 (5 bases). V was cut by 5 bases and J by 5 bases, with 15 bases left in between. The CDR3 is made up of 15 amino acids. CDR1 and CDR2 (germline): SGHTA, FQGNSA. The CDR3 sequence: CASSAHRLPNEKLFF. In nucleotides, the CDR3 is TGTGCCAGCAGCGCCCACAGGCTTCCAAATGAAAAACTGTTTTTT. The whole variable domain, filled in from reference TRBV7-2 and TRBJ1-4, reads GAGVSQSPSNKVTEKGKDVELRCDPISGHTALYWYRQSLGQGLEFLIYFQGNSAPDKSGLPSDRFSAERTGGSVSTLTIQRTQQEDSAVYLCASSAHRLPNEKLFFGSGTQLSVL.

This clonotype was seen more than once but under ten times. The rearrangement uses TRBV15 and TRBJ2-2, with 12 bases matching TRBD1. CDR1 is LNHNV, CDR2 YYDKDF, per germline (reference sequence). The J segment lost 5 bases and the V segment lost 3 bases, leaving 4 bases of the junction unmatched. The length of the CDR3 is 16 residues. The chain's CDR3 is CATSSPGQGATGELFF. The DNA for the CDR3 is TGTGCCACCAGCAGCCCGGGACAGGGGGCTACCGGGGAGCTGTTTTTT.